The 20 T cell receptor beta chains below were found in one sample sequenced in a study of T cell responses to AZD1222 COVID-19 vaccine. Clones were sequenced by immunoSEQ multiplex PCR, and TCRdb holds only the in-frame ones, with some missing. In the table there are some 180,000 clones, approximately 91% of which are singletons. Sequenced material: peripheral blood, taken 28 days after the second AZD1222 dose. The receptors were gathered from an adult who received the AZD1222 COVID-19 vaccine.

CDR3 sequence reads: CAISALQGYEQYF. The CDR3 DNA reads TGTGCCATCAGTGCCTTACAGGGCTACGAGCAGTACTTC. The V and J genes are TRBV10-3 and TRBJ2-7; D possibly corresponds to TRBD1 (6 bases). Germline CDR1 ENHRY, CDR2 SYGVKD. Trimming shortened V by 4 bases and J by 3 bases, and 10 bases separated the two germline ends. The CDR3 contains 13 residues.

The CDR3: CASSLEGGLDGYTF. The CDR3 DNA is TGTGCCAGCAGCTTAGAAGGGGGTCTGGACGGCTACACCTTC. This chain connects TRBV7-9 to TRBJ1-2; possible D gene TRBD1, 6 bases. The CDR3 contains 14 residues. Germline CDR1 and CDR2: SEHNR and FQNEAQ (reference sequence). Trimming left V 1 base short and J 8 bases short, with 14 bases between.

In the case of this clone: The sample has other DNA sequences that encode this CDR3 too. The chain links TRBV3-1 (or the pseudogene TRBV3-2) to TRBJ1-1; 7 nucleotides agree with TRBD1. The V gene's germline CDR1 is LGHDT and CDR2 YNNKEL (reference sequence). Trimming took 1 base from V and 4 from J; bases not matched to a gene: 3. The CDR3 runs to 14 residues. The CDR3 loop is CASSQGQGGTEAFF. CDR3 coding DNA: TGTGCCAGCAGCCAAGGACAGGGCGGCACTGAAGCTTTCTTT.

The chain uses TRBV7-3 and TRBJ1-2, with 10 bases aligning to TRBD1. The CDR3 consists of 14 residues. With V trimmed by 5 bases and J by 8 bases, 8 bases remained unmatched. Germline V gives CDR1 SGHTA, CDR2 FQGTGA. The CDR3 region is CASSARQGAHGYTF. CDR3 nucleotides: TGTGCCAGCAGCGCTAGACAGGGGGCGCACGGCTACACCTTC.

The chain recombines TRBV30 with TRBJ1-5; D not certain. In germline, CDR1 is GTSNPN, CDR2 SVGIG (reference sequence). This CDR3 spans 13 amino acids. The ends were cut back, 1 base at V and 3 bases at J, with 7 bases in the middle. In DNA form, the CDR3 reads TGTGCCTGGAGTGAGCACGACAATCAGCCCCAGCATTTT. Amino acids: CAWSEHDNQPQHF.

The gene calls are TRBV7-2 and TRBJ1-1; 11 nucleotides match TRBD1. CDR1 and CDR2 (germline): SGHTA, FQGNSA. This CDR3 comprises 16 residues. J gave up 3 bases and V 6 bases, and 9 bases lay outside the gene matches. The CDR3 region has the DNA TGTGCCAGCAGGCTGGACAGGGGGCTTGGGTACACTGAAGCTTTCTTT. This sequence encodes CASRLDRGLGYTEAFF.

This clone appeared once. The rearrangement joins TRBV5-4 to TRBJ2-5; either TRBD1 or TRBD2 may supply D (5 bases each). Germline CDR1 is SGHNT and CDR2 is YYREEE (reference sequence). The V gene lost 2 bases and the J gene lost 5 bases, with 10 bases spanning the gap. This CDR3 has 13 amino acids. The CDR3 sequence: CASSFGALETQYF. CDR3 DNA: TGTGCCAGCAGCTTCGGGGCGTTGGAGACCCAGTACTTC.

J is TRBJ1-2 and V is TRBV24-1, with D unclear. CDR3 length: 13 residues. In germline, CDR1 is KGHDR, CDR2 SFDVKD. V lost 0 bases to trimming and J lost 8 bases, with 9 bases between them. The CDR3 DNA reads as TGTGCCACCAGTGATTTGAAGGAGCCAGGCTACACCTTC. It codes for CATSDLKEPGYTF.

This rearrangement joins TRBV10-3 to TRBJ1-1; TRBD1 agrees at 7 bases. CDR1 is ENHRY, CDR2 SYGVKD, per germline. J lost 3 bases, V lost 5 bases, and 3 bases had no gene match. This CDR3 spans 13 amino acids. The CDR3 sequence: CAISNRGDTEAFF. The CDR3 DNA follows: TGTGCCATCAGTAACAGGGGAGACACTGAAGCTTTCTTT.

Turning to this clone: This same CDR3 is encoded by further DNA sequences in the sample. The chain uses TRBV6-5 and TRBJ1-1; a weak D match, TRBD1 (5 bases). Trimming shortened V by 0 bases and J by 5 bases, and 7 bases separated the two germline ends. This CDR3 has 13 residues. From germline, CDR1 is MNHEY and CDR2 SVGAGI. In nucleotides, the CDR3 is TGTGCCAGCAGTTACTCGGGGGGAACTGAAGCTTTCTTT. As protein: CASSYSGGTEAFF.

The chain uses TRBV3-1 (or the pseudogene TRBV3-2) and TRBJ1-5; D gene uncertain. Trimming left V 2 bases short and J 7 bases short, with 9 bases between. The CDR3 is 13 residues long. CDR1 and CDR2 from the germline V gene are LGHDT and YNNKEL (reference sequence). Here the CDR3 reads CASSQMVGQPQHF. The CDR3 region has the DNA TGTGCCAGCAGCCAAATGGTCGGACAGCCCCAGCATTTT.

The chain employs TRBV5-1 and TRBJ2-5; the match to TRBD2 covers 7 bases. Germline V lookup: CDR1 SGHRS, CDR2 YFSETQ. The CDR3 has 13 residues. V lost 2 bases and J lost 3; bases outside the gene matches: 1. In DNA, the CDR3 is TGCGCCAGCAGCTTCGGACTAGAAGAGACCCAGTACTTC. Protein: CASSFGLEETQYF.

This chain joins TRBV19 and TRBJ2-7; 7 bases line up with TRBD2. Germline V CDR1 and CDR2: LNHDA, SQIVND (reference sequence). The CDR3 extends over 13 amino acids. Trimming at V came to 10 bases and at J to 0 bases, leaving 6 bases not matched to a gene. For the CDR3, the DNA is TGTGCCACCACCGGGGGGAGCTCCTACGAGCAGTACTTC. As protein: CATTGGSSYEQYF.

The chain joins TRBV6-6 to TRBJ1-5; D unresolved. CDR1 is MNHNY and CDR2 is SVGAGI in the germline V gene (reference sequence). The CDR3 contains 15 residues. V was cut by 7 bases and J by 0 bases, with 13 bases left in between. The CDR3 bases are TGTGCCAGCACCGAAGGCCCGTATAGCAATCAGCCCCAGCATTTT. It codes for CASTEGPYSNQPQHF.

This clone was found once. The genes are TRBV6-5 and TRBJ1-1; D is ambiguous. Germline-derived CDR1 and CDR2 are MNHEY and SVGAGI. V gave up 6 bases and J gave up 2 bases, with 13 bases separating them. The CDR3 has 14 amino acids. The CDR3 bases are TGTGCCAGCAGCACACGGACGGGAAACACTGAAGCTTTCTTT. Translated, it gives CASSTRTGNTEAFF.

The DNA of the CDR3 is TGCGCCAGCAGGCTTCTAGCGGGGATTTACAATGAGCAGTTCTTC. Translating gives CASRLLAGIYNEQFF. The chain combines TRBV4-1 with TRBJ2-1; 9 bases fit TRBD2. V gave up 6 bases and J gave up 4 bases; unmatched junction bases: 7. The CDR3 runs 15 residues. The germline gives CDR1 MGHRA, CDR2 YSYEKL.

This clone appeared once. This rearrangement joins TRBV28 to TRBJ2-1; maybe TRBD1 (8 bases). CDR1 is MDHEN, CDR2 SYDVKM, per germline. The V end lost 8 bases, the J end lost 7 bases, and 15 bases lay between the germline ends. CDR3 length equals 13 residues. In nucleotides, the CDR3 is TGTGCCAGCTCGGACAGGGAGGGGAATGAGCAGTTCTTC. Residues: CASSDREGNEQFF.

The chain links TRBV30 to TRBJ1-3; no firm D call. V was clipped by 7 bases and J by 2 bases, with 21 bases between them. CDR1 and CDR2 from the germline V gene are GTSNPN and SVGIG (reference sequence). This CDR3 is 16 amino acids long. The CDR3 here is CALEAHSGFPGNTIYF. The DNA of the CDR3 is TGTGCCTTGGAGGCCCACTCGGGTTTTCCTGGAAACACCATATATTTT.

The CDR3 spells CASSPQGTGNTEAFF. The CDR3, as DNA: TGTGCCAGCTCACCACAGGGAACGGGGAACACTGAAGCTTTCTTT. V gene TRBV18 combines with J gene TRBJ1-1; the D is unclear. This CDR3 spans 15 amino acids. V lost 1 base to trimming and J lost 1 base, with 10 bases between them. The V gene's germline CDR1 is KGHSH and CDR2 LQKENI.

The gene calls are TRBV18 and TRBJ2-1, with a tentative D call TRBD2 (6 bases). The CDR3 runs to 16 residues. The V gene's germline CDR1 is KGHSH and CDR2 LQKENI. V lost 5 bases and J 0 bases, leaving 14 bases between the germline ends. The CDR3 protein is CASSTYGGNSYNEQFF. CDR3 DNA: TGTGCCAGCTCAACCTACGGGGGTAACTCCTACAATGAGCAGTTCTTC.